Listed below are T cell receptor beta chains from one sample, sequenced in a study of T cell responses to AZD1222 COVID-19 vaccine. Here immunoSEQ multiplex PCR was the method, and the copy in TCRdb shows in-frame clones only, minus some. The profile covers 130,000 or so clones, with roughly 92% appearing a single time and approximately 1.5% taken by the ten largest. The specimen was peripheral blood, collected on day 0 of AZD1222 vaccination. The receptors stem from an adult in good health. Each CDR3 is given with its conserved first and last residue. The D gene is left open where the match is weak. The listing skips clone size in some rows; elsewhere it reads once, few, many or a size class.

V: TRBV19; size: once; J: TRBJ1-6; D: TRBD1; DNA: TGTGCCACTAGACAGGGTTTCAATTCACCCCTCCACTTT; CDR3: CATRQGFNSPLHF
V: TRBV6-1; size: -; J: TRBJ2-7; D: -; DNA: TGTGCCAGCAGTGATATCCCCGGCGAGCAGTACTTC; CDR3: CASSDIPGEQYF
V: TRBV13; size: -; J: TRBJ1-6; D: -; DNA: TGTGCCAGCAGCTTAGGGAAGGGAAAAAATTCACCCCTCCACTTT; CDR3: CASSLGKGKNSPLHF
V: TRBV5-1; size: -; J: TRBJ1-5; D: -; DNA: TGCGCCAGCAGCCGCGGGGACACTAACAATCAGCCCCAGCATTTT; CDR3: CASSRGDTNNQPQHF
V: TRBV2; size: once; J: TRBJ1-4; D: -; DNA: TGTGCCAGCAGTGATAGGATAGTAAATGAAAAACTGTTTTTT; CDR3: CASSDRIVNEKLFF
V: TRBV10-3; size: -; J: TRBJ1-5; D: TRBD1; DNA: TGTGCCATCAGTCCCGACAGGGGAGATCAGCCCCAGCATTTT; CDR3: CAISPDRGDQPQHF
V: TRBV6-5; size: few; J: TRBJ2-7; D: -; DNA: TGTGCCAGCAGTTACGGGCCGGCATACGAGCAGTACTTC; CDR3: CASSYGPAYEQYF
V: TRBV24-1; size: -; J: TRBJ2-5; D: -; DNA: TGTGCCACCAGTGATCCCGGGACGGCCGATGGAGAGACCCAGTACTTC; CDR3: CATSDPGTADGETQYF
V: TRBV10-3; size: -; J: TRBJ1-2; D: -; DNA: TGTGCCATCTTTCAGGGTGATGGCTACACCTTC; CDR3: CAIFQGDGYTF
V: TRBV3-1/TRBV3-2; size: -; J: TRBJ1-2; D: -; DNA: TGTGCCAGCAGTCTCCGCTTAAACTATGGCTACACCTTC; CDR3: CASSLRLNYGYTF
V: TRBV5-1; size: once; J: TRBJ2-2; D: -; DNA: TGCGCCAGCAGCTTGGAAGGCCGCACCGGGGAGCTGTTTTTT; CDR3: CASSLEGRTGELFF
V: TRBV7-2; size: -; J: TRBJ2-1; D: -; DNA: TGTGCCAGCAGCTTAGGGCAGGTGGCCTACAATGAGCAGTTCTTC; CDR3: CASSLGQVAYNEQFF
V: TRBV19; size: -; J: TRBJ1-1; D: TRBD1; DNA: TGTGCCAGTAGTACCCGGGACAGGGGAACTGAAGCTTTCTTT; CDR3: CASSTRDRGTEAFF
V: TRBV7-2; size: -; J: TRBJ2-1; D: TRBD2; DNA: TGTGCCAGCAGACCACTAGCGGGAGGGGACTACAATGAGCAGTTCTTC; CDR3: CASRPLAGGDYNEQFF
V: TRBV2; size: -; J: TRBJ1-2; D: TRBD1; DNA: TGTGCCAGCAGTGGGGGACAGGGTTTTGGCTACACCTTC; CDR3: CASSGGQGFGYTF
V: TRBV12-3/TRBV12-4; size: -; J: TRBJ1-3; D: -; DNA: TGTGCCAGTATGACTGGAAACACCATATATTTT; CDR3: CASMTGNTIYF
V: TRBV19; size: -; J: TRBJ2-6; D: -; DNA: TGTGCCAGTAGTTTCGGGGAGACTGGGGCCAACGTCCTGACTTTC; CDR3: CASSFGETGANVLTF
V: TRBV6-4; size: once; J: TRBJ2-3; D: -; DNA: TGTGCCAGCAGTGACTCGTCGGGTGGGACAGATACGCAGTATTTT; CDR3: CASSDSSGGTDTQYF
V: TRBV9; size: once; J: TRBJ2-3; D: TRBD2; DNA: TGTGCCAGCAGCGTGCCCCTGCGGGGGGGCACAGATACGCAGTATTTT; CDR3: CASSVPLRGGTDTQYF
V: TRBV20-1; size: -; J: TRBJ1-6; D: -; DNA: TGCAGTGCTAGTAGGGTAGGGTCACCCCTCCACTTT; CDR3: CSASRVGSPLHF
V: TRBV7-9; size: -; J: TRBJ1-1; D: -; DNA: TGTGCCAGCAGCCGTCTACAGGTGAACACTGAAGCTTTCTTT; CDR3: CASSRLQVNTEAFF
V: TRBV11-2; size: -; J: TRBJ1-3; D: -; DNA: TGTGCCAGCAGCCGCGAGCGGGGGGTCACCATATATTTT; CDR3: CASSRERGVTIYF